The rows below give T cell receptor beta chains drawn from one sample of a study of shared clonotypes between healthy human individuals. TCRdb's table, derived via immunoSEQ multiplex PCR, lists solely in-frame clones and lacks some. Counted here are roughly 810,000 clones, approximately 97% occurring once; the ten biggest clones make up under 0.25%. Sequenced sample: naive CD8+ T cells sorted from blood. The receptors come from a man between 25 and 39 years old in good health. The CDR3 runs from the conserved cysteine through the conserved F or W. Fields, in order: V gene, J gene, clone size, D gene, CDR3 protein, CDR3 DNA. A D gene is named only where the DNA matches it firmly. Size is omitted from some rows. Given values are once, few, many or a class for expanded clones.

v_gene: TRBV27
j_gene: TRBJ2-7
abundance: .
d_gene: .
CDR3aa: CASIASYEQYF
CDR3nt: TGTGCCAGCATTGCCTCCTACGAGCAGTACTTC

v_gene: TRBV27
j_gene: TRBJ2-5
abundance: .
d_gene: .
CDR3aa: CASSLDRALGTQYF
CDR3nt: TGTGCCAGCAGTTTGGATAGGGCTCTAGGGACCCAGTACTTC

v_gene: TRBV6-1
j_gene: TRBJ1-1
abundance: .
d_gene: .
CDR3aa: CASSESKYEAFF
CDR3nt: TGTGCCAGCAGTGAAAGTAAATACGAAGCTTTCTTT

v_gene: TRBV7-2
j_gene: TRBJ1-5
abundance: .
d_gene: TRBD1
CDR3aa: CASSSGTVSNQPQHF
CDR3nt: TGTGCCAGCAGCTCCGGGACAGTTAGCAATCAGCCCCAGCATTTT

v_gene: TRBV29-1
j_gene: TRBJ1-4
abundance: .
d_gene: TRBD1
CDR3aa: CSVVSGGLFF
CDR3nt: TGCAGCGTTGTGTCAGGGGGACTGTTTTTT

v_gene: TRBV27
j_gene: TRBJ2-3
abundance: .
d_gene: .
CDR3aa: CASSSHPWVDTQYF
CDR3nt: TGTGCCAGCAGTTCCCACCCCTGGGTAGATACGCAGTATTTT

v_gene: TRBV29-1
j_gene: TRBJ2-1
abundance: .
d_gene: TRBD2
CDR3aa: CSVELNSGIYNEQFF
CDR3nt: TGCAGCGTTGAACTGAACAGCGGGATCTACAATGAGCAGTTCTTC

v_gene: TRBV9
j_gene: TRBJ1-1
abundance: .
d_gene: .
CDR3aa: CASSPEAQRDTEAFF
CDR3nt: TGTGCCAGCAGCCCTGAGGCCCAACGAGACACTGAAGCTTTCTTT

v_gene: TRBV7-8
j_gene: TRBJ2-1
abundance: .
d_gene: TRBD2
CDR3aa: CASSMTSGRDNEQFF
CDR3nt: TGTGCCAGCAGCATGACTAGCGGGAGGGACAATGAGCAGTTCTTC

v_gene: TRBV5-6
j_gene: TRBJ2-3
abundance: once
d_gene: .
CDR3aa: CASSLGQSTDTQYF
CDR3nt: TGTGCCAGCAGCTTGGGACAGAGCACAGATACGCAGTATTTT

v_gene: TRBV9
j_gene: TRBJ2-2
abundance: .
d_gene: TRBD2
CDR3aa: CASSPETSWTGELFF
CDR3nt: TGTGCCAGCAGCCCGGAGACTAGCTGGACCGGGGAGCTGTTTTTT

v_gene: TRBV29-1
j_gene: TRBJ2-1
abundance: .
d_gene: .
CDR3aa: CSVEDGTHPNEQFF
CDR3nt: TGCAGCGTTGAAGATGGGACTCATCCAAATGAGCAGTTCTTC

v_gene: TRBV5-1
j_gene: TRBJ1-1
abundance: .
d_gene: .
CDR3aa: CASSPNRGGHTEAFF
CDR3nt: TGCGCCAGCAGCCCGAACCGCGGGGGCCACACTGAAGCTTTCTTT

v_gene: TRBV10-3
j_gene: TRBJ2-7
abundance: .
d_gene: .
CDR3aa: CAISESFLAYSYEQYF
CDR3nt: TGTGCCATCAGTGAGTCTTTTCTAGCGTACTCCTACGAGCAGTACTTC

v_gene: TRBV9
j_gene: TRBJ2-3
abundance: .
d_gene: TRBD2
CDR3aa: CASSVGLAVTDTQYF
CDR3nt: TGTGCCAGCAGCGTAGGGCTAGCGGTCACAGATACGCAGTATTTT

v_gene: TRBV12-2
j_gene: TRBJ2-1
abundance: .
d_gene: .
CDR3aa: CASRRGQNSYNEQFF
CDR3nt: TGTGCAAGTCGCCGGGGACAGAACTCCTACAATGAGCAGTTCTTC

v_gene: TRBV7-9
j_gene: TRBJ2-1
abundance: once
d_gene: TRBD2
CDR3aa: CASSFVTSGWNEQFF
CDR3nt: TGTGCCAGCAGCTTCGTGACTAGCGGGTGGAATGAGCAGTTCTTC

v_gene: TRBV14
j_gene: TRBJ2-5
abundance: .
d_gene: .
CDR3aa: CASSQDFGITETQYF
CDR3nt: TGTGCCAGCAGCCAAGATTTTGGTATCACAGAGACCCAGTACTTC

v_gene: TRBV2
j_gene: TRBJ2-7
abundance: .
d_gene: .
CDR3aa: CASIKAPYEQYF
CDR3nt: TGTGCCAGTATCAAGGCACCGTACGAGCAGTACTTC

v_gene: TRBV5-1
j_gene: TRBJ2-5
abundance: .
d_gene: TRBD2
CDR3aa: CASTAGGPGETQYF
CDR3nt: TGCGCCAGCACAGCGGGAGGGCCGGGGGAGACCCAGTACTTC

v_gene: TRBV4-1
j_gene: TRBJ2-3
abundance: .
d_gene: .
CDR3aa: CASSPSTGFTDTQYF
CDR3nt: TGCGCCAGCAGCCCCTCGACAGGATTCACAGATACGCAGTATTTT

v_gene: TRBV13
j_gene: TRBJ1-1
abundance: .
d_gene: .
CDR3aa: CASSLSAEAFF
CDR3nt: TGTGCCAGCAGCTTATCGGCTGAAGCTTTCTTT

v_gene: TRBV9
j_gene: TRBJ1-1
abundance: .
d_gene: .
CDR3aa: CASSVDDRLGNTEAFF
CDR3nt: TGTGCCAGCAGCGTAGACGACAGGTTGGGGAACACTGAAGCTTTCTTT

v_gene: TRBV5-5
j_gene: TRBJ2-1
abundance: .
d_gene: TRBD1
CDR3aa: CASSPGQLYNEQFF
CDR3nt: TGTGCCAGCAGCCCGGGACAGCTTTACAATGAGCAGTTCTTC

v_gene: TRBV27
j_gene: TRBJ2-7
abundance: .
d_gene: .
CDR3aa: CASSLGGGDEQYF
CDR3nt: TGTGCCAGCAGCCTGGGAGGAGGGGACGAGCAGTACTTC

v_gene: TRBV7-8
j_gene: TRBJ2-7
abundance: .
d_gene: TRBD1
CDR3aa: CASSLVTGGFYEQYF
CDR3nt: TGTGCCAGCAGCTTAGTGACAGGGGGCTTCTACGAGCAGTACTTC

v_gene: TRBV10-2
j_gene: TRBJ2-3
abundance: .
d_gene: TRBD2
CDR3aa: CASSLAGGVLDTQYF
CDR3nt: TGCGCCAGCAGCTTAGCGGGAGGAGTACTAGATACGCAGTATTTT

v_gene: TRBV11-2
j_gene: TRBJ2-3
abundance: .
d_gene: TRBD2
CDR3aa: CASSFPGSLAGGGDTQYF
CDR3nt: TGTGCCAGCAGCTTTCCGGGGTCACTAGCGGGAGGTGGAGATACGCAGTATTTT

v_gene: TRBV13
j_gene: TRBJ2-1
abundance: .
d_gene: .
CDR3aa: CASSLGGYEQFF
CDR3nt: TGTGCCAGCAGCTTAGGCGGGTATGAGCAGTTCTTC

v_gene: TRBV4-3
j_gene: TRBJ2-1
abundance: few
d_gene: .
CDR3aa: CASSQDTGPTYNEQFF
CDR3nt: TGCGCCAGCAGCCAAGATACAGGGCCGACATACAATGAGCAGTTCTTC

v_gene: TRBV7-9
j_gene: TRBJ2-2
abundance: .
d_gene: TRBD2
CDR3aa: CASSLVAGGNTGELFF
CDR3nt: TGTGCCAGCAGCTTAGTAGCGGGAGGAAACACCGGGGAGCTGTTTTTT

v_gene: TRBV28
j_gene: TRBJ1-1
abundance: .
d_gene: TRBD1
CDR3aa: CASRHRDRGLGTEAFF
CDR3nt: TGTGCCAGCAGGCATCGGGACAGGGGGCTTGGGACTGAAGCTTTCTTT

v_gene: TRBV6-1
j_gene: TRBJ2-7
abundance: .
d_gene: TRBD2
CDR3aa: CASSVGSGIYIVYEQYF
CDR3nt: TGTGCCAGCAGTGTCGGTAGCGGGATTTATATTGTATACGAGCAGTACTTC

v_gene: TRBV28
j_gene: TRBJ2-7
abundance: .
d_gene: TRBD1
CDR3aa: CASSRTGYSYEQYF
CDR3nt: TGTGCCAGCAGTCGGACAGGGTATAGCTACGAGCAGTACTTC

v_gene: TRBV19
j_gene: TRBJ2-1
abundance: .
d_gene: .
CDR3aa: CASSSSPNSYNGQFF
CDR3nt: TGTGCCAGTTCCTCGAGTCCTAACTCCTACAATGGGCAGTTCTTC

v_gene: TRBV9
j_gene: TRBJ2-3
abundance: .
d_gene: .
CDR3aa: CASSVFWTSTDTQYF
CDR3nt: TGTGCCAGCAGCGTATTCTGGACCAGCACAGATACGCAGTATTTT

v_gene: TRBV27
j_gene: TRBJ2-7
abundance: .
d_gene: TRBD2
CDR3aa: CASSWGRDYEQYF
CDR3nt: TGTGCCAGCAGTTGGGGGAGGGACTACGAGCAGTACTTC

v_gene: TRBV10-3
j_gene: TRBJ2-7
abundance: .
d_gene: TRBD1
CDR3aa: CAISDVIGTGVYEQYF
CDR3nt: TGTGCCATCAGTGACGTCATCGGGACAGGGGTCTACGAGCAGTACTTC

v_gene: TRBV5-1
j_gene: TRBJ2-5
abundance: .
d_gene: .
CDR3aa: CASSARGPETQYF
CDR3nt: TGCGCCAGCAGCGCCCGTGGGCCGGAGACCCAGTACTTC

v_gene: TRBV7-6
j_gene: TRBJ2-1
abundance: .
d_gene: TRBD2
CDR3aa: CASSPTSGSWNEQFF
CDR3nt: TGTGCCAGCAGCCCGACTAGCGGGAGTTGGAATGAGCAGTTCTTC

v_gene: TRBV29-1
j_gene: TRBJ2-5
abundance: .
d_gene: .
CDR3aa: CSVAIRETQYF
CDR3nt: TGCAGCGTTGCGATCCGGGAGACCCAGTACTTC

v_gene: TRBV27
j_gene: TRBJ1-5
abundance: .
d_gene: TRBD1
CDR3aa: CASRDRGQRGQPQHF
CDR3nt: TGTGCCAGCAGGGACAGGGGGCAACGAGGTCAGCCCCAGCATTTT

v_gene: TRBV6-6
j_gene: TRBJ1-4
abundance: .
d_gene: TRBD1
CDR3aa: CASSGTVGGEKLFF
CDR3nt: TGTGCCAGCAGTGGGACAGTTGGCGGCGAAAAACTGTTTTTT

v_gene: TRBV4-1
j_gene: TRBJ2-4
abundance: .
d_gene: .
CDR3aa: CASSQGQAWDIQYF
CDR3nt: TGCGCCAGCAGCCAAGGACAGGCGTGGGACATTCAGTACTTC

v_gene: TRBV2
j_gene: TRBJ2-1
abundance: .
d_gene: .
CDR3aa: CASRNDPDQFF
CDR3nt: TGTGCCAGCAGGAATGACCCCGACCAGTTCTTC

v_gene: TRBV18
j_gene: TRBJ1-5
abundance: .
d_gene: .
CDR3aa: CASSPTEGYSNQPQHF
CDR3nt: TGTGCCAGCTCACCAACCGAGGGATATAGCAATCAGCCCCAGCATTTT

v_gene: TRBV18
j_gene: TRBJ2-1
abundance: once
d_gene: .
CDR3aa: CASSPGRKSSYNEQFF
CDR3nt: TGTGCCAGCTCACCGGGACGGAAGAGCTCCTACAATGAGCAGTTCTTC

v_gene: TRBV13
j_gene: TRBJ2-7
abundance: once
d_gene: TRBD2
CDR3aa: CASSPSGVGPYEQYF
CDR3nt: TGTGCCAGCAGCCCAAGCGGGGTGGGTCCCTACGAGCAGTACTTC

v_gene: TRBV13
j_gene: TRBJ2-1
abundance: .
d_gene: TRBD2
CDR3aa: CASSVASGSFNNEQFF
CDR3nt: TGTGCCAGCAGCGTAGCTAGCGGGAGTTTTAACAATGAGCAGTTCTTC

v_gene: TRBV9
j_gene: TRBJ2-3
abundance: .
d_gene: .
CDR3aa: CASSNRPPGGDTDTQYF
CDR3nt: TGTGCCAGCAGCAACCGGCCTCCGGGCGGCGACACAGATACGCAGTATTTT

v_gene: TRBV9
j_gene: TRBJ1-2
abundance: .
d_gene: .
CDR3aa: CASSVNEWSNYGYTF
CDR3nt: TGTGCCAGCAGCGTCAATGAGTGGTCTAACTATGGCTACACCTTC

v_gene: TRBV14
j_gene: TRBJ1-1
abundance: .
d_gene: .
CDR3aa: CASSQEAREAFF
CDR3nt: TGTGCCAGCAGCCAAGAGGCCAGGGAAGCTTTCTTT

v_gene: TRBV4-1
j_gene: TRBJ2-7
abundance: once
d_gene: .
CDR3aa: CASSHLTVSYEQYF
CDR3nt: TGCGCCAGCAGCCACCTGACAGTCTCCTACGAGCAGTACTTC

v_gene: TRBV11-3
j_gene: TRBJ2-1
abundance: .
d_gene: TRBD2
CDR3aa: CASSLLTSGSHNEQFF
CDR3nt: TGTGCCAGCAGCTTACTTACTAGCGGGAGTCACAATGAGCAGTTCTTC

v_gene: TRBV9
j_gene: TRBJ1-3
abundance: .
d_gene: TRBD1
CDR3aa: CASRGRAGGHSGNTIYF
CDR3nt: TGTGCCAGCAGGGGTAGGGCAGGGGGCCACTCTGGAAACACCATATATTTT

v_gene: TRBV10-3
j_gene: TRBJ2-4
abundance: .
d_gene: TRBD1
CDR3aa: CAIIGTELAKNIQYF
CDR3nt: TGTGCCATCATTGGGACAGAACTAGCCAAAAACATTCAGTACTTC

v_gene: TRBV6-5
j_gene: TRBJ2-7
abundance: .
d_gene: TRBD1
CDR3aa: CASSYAGTGGNYEQYF
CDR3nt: TGTGCCAGCAGTTACGCCGGGACAGGGGGAAACTACGAGCAGTACTTC